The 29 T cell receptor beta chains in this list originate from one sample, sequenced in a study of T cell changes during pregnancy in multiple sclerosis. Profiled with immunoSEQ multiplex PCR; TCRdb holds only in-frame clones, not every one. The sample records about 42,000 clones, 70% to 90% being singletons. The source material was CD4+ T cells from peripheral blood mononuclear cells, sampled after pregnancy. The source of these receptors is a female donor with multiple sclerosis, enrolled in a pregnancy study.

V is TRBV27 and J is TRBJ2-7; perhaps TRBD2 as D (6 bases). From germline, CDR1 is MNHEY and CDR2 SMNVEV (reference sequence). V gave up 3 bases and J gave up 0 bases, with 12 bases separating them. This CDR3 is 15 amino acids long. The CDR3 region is CASSLVGTPSYEQYF. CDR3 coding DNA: TGTGCCAGCAGTTTGGTCGGGACTCCCTCCTACGAGCAGTACTTC.

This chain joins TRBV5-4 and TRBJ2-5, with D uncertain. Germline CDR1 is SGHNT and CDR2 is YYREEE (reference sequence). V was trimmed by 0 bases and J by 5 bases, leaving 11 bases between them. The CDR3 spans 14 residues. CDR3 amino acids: CASSLGGEWETQYF. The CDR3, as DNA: TGTGCCAGCAGCTTGGGAGGAGAGTGGGAGACCCAGTACTTC.

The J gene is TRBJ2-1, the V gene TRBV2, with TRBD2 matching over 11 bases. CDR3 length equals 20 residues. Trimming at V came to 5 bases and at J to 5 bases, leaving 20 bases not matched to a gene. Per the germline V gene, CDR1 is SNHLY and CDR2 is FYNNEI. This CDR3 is CASSHTNRLAGILSDNEQFF. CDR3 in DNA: TGTGCCAGCAGTCACACTAATAGACTAGCGGGGATCCTAAGTGACAATGAGCAGTTCTTC. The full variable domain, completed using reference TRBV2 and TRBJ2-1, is EPEVTQTPSHQVTQMGQEVILRCVPISNHLYFYWYRQILGQKVEFLVSFYNNEISEKSEIFDDQFSVERPDGSNFTLKIRSTKLEDSAMYFCASSHTNRLAGILSDNEQFFGPGTRLTVL.

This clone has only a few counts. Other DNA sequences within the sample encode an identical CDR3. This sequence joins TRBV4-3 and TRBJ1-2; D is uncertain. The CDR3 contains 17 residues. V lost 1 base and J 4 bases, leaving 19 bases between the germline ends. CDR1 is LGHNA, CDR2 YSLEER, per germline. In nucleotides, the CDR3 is TGCGCCAGCAGCCAAGTTCCTTCGGGGTACAATCTCTATGGCTACACCTTC. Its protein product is CASSQVPSGYNLYGYTF.

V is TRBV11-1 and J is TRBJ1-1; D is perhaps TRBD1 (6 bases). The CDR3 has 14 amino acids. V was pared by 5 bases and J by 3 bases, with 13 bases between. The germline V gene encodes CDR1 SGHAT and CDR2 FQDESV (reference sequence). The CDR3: CASSPNQGYTEAFF. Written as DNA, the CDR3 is TGTGCCAGCAGCCCAAACCAGGGGTACACTGAAGCTTTCTTT.

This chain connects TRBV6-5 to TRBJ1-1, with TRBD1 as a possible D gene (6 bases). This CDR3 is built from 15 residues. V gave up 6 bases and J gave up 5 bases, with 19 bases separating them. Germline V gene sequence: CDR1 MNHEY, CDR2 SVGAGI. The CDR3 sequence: CASSPGGAGRTEAFF. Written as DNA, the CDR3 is TGTGCCAGCAGCCCCGGGGGGGCGGGACGGACTGAAGCTTTCTTT.

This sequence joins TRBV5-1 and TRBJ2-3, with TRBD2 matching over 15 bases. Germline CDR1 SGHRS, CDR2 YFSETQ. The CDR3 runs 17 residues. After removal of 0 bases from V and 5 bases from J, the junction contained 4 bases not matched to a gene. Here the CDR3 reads CASSLEPGLAGGDTQYF. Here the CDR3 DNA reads TGCGCCAGCAGCTTGGAACCGGGACTAGCGGGGGGAGATACGCAGTATTTT.

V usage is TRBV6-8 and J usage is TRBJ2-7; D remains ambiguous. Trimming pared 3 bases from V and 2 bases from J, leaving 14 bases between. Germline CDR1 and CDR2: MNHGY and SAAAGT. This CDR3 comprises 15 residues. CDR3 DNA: TGTGCCAGCAGTTATTTCAGTCCTGTGCCCTACGAGCAGTACTTC. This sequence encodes CASSYFSPVPYEQYF.

CDR3 loop: CASSLLSGEDTQYF. CDR3 nucleotides: TGCGCCAGCAGCTTGTTGTCAGGGGAAGATACGCAGTATTTT. This sequence joins TRBV5-1 and TRBJ2-3; tentatively, D is TRBD1 (6 bases). Trimming removed 1 base from V and 5 bases from J, with 11 bases in between. Germline V gene sequence: CDR1 SGHRS, CDR2 YFSETQ. This CDR3 has 14 amino acids.

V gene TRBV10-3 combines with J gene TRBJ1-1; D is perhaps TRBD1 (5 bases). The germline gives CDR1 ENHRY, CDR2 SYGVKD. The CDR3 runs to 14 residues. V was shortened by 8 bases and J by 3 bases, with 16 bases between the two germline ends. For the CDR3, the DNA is TGTGCCATCGTTAAAAGCAGGGAGGACACTGAAGCTTTCTTT. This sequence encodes CAIVKSREDTEAFF.

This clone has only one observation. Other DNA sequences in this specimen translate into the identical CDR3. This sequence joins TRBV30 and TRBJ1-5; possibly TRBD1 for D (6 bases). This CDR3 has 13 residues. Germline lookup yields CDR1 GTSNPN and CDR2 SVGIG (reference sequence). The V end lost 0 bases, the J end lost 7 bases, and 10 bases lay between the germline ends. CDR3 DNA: TGTGCCTGGAGTGTACAGGGAGACCAGCCCCAGCATTTT. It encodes CAWSVQGDQPQHF.

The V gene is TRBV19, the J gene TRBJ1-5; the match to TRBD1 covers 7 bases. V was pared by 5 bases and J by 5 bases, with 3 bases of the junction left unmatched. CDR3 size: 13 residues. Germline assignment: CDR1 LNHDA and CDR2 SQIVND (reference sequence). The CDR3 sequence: CASSDDRDQPQHF. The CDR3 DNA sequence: TGTGCCAGTAGTGATGACAGGGATCAGCCCCAGCATTTT.

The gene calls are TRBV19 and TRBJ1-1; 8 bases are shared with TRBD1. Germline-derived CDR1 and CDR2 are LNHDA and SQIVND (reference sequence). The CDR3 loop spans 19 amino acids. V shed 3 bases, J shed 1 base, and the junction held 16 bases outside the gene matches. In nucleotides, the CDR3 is TGTGCCAGTAGTATCCGGGCTTTGGGGACAGGACCATGGAACACTGAAGCTTTCTTT. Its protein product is CASSIRALGTGPWNTEAFF.

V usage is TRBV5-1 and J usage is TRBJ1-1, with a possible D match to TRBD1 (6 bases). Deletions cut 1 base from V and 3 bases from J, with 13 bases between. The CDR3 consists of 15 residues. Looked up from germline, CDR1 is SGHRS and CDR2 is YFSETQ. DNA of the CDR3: TGCGCCAGCAGCTTGATGGCTGCAGGGGACACTGAAGCTTTCTTT. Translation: CASSLMAAGDTEAFF.

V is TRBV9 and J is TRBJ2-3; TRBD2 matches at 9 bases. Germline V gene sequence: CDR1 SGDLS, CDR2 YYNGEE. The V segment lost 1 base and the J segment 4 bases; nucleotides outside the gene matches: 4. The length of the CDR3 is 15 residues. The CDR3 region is CASSVSGGIADTQYF. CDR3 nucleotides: TGTGCCAGCAGCGTAAGCGGGGGGATCGCAGATACGCAGTATTTT.

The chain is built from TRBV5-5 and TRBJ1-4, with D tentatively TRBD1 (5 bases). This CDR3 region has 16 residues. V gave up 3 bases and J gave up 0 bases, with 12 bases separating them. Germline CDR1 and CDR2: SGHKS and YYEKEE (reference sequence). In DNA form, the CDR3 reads TGTGCCAGCAGCTCGACAGTGCTCACAACTAATGAAAAACTGTTTTTT. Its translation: CASSSTVLTTNEKLFF. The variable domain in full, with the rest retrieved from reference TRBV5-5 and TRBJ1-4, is DAGVTQSPTHLIKTRGQQVTLRCSPISGHKSVSWYQQVLGQGPQFIFQYYEKEERGRGNFPDRFSARQFPNYSSELNVNALLLGDSALYLCASSSTVLTTNEKLFFGSGTQLSVL.

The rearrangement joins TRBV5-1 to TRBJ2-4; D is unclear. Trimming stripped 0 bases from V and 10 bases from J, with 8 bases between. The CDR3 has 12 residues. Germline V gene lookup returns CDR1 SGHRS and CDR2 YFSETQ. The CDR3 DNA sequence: TGCGCCAGCAGCTTGGGTTTCGGGATTCAGTACTTC. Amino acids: CASSLGFGIQYF.

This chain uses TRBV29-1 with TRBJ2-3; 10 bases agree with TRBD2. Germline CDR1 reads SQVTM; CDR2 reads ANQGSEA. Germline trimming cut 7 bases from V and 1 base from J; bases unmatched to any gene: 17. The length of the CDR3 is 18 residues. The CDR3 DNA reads TGCAGCGCAACCTGGGGGTTAGCGGGGGGCCTACGCACAGATACGCAGTATTTT. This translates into CSATWGLAGGLRTDTQYF.

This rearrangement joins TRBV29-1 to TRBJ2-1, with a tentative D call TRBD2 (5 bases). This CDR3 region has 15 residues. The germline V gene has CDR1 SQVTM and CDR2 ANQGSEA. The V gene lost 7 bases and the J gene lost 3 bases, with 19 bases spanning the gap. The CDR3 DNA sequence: TGCAGCGCCTCTCTCATATCCGGGGACTACAATGAGCAGTTCTTC. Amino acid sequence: CSASLISGDYNEQFF.

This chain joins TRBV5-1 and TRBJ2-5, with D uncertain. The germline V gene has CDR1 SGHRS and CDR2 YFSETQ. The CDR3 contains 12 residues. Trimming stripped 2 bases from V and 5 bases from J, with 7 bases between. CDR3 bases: TGCGCCAGCAGCTTTGTATTGGAGACCCAGTACTTC. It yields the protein CASSFVLETQYF.

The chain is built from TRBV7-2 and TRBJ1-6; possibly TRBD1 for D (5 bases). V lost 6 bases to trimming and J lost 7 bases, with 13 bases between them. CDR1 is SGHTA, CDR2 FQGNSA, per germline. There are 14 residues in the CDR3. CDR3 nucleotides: TGTGCCAGCAGTTCCGACAGTTGGAATTCACCCCTCCACTTT. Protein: CASSSDSWNSPLHF. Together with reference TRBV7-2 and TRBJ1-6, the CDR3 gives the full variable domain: GAGVSQSPSNKVTEKGKDVELRCDPISGHTALYWYRQSLGQGLEFLIYFQGNSAPDKSGLPSDRFSAERTGGSVSTLTIQRTQQEDSAVYLCASSSDSWNSPLHFGNGTRLTVT.

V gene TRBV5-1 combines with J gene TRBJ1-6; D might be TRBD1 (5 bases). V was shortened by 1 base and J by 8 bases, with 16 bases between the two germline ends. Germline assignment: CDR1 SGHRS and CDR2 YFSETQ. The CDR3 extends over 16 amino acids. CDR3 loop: CASSLFGDPGDSPLHF. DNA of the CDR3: TGCGCCAGCAGCTTGTTTGGGGACCCGGGGGATTCACCCCTCCACTTT.

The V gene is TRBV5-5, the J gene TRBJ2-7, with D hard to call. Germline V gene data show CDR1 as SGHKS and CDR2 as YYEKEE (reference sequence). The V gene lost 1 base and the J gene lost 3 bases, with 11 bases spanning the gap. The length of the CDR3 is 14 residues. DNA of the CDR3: TGTGCCAGCAGCTTGTTTATACAGCTCTACGAGCAGTACTTC. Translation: CASSLFIQLYEQYF. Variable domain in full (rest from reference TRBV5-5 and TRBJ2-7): DAGVTQSPTHLIKTRGQQVTLRCSPISGHKSVSWYQQVLGQGPQFIFQYYEKEERGRGNFPDRFSARQFPNYSSELNVNALLLGDSALYLCASSLFIQLYEQYFGPGTRLTVT.

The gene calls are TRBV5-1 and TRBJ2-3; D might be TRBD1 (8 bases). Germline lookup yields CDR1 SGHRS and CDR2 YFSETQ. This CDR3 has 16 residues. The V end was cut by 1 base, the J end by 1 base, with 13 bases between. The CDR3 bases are TGCGCCAGCAGCTTGTACACAGGGGGGGGCACAGATACGCAGTATTTT. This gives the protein CASSLYTGGGTDTQYF.

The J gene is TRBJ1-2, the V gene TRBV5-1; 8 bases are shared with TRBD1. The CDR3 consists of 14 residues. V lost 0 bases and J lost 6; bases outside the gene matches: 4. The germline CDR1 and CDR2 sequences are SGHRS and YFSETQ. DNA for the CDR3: TGCGCCAGCAGCTTGGGGACAGGGAGAAATGGCTACACCTTC. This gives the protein CASSLGTGRNGYTF.

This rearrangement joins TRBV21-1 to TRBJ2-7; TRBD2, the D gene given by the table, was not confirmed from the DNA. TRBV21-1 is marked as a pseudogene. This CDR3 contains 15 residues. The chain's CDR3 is CASSTPSFARYEQYF. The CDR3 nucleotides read TGTGCCAGCAGCACGCCTAGCTTTGCCAGGTACGAGCAGTACTTC.

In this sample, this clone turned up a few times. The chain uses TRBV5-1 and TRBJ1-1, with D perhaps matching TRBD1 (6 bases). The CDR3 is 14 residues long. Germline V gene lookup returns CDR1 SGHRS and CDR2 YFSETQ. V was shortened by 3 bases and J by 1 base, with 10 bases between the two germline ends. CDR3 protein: CASSSRGGNTEAFF. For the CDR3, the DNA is TGCGCCAGCAGCTCGAGGGGGGGGAACACTGAAGCTTTCTTT.

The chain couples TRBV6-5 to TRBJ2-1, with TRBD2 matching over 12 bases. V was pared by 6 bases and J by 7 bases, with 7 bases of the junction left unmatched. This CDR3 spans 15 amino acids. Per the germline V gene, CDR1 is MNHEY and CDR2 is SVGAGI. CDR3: CASSRGLAGSNEQFF. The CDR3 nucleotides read TGTGCCAGCAGCCGCGGACTAGCGGGGAGTAATGAGCAGTTCTTC.

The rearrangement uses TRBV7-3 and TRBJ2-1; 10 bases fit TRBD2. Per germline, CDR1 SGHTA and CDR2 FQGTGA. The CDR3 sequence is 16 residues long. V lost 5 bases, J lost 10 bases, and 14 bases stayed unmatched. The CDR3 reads CASSPGASGGLREQFF. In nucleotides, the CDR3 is TGTGCCAGCAGCCCAGGGGCTAGCGGGGGACTTCGAGAGCAGTTCTTC.